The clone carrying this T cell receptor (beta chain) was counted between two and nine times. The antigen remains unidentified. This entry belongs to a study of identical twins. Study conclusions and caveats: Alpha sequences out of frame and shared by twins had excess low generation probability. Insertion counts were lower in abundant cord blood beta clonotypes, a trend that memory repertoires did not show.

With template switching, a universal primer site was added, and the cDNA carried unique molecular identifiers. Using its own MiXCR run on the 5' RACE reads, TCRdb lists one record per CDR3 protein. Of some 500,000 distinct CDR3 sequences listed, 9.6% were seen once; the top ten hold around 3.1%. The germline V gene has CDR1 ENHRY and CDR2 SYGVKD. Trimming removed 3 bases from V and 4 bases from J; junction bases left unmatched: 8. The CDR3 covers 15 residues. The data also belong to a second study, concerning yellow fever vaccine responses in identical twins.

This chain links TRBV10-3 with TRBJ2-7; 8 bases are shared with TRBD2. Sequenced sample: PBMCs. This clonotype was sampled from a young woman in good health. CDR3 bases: TGTGCCATCAGTGAAGTTACTAGCGGCGGATACGAGCAGTACTTC. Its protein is CAISEVTSGGYEQYF.